A selection of T cell receptor beta chains follows, all from one sample in a study of CD8 T cells in ankylosing spondylitis. TCRdb reprocessed the 5' RACE reads with MiXCR, giving one entry per CDR3 protein. The sample carries 200,000 to 300,000 distinct CDR3 sequences, 8% to 11% recorded once. Specimen: blood, either unsorted or a sorted T cell fraction (not recorded which). These TCRs come from a male donor with ankylosing spondylitis or in good health (not recorded which). The CDR3 runs from the conserved cysteine through the conserved F or W. D genes are given only for firm matches. Clone size is not always given. Where it is, it says once, few, many or a class for expanded clones.

clone size	V gene	D gene	J gene	CDR3 DNA	CDR3 protein
.	TRBV30	.	TRBJ1-2	TGTGCCTGGAGTGGCCGGGCCCCCGTTCACACCTTC	CAWSGRAPVHTF
few	TRBV19	.	TRBJ2-7	TGTGCCAGTAGTATAGAAGCGGTCTCCTACGAGCAGTACTTC	CASSIEAVSYEQYF
many	TRBV5-1	.	TRBJ2-2	TGCGCCAGCAGGAGTTCAGGGACAACCGGGGAGCTGTTTTTT	CASRSSGTTGELFF
many	TRBV3-1	.	TRBJ1-6	TGTGCCAGCAGCCTACAGGGAGGTTTACCCCTCCACTTT	CASSLQGGLPLHF
.	TRBV29-1	TRBD2	TRBJ2-1	TGCAGCGCACAACCCAGCGGGGCCGAGCAGTTCTTC	CSAQPSGAEQFF
few	TRBV7-9	TRBD2	TRBJ2-1	TGTGCCAGCAGCCGACTAGCGGGATACTTCAATGAGCAGTTCTTC	CASSRLAGYFNEQFF
many	TRBV20-1	TRBD2	TRBJ2-3	TGCAGTGCTCAAGGACTAGCGGCCACAGATACGCAGTATTTT	CSAQGLAATDTQYF
many	TRBV4-1	TRBD1	TRBJ2-7	TGCGCCAGCAGCCAAGGGACAGGGCCATACTACGAGCAGTACTTC	CASSQGTGPYYEQYF
.	TRBV29-1	.	TRBJ1-2	TGCAGCGTGGATCAGGCCGGGGGACGAAGCTATGGCTACACCTTC	CSVDQAGGRSYGYTF
.	TRBV12-1	.	TRBJ2-5	TGTGCCAGCAGCTCCAGGACAACTCGGGAAGAGACCCAGTACTTC	CASSSRTTREETQYF
many	TRBV29-1	.	TRBJ2-1	TGCAGCGTGGAAGTGGGGGTGCATGAGCAGTTCTTC	CSVEVGVHEQFF
few	TRBV6-5	TRBD1	TRBJ1-1	TGTGCCAGCAGTTCAGGTTGGGGACAGGGAGGGACTGAAGCTTTCTTT	CASSSGWGQGGTEAFF
many	TRBV20-1	.	TRBJ2-3	TGCAGTGCGAAGGGAATGAGTGTGGGAGCAGTGATAGATACGCAGTATTTT	CSAKGMSVGAVIDTQYF
.	TRBV3-1	.	TRBJ2-7	TGTGCCAGCAGCCAAGGTCCAGGCGGCTACGAGCAGTACTTC	CASSQGPGGYEQYF
many	TRBV6-5	.	TRBJ2-1	TGTGCCAGCAGTTACTCGAGGGACGTGAATGAGCAGTTCTTC	CASSYSRDVNEQFF
many	TRBV20-1	TRBD2	TRBJ2-7	TGCAGTGCTAGACCGACTAGCGGGGGGACAGAGCAGTACTTC	CSARPTSGGTEQYF
many	TRBV7-6	.	TRBJ2-3	TGTGCCAGCAGCCATGCCCAAAGGATAGATACGCAGTATTTT	CASSHAQRIDTQYF
many	TRBV14	TRBD2	TRBJ2-1	TGTGCCAGCAGCCGACTAGCTAACTACAATGAGCAGTTCTTC	CASSRLANYNEQFF
many	TRBV5-1	TRBD1	TRBJ1-6	TGCGCCAGCAGCTTCCGGACAGGGGGAACTAATTCACCCCTCCACTTT	CASSFRTGGTNSPLHF
.	TRBV7-9	.	TRBJ2-3	TGTGCCAGCAGCTTTGGGTCGGGACCCAAGGGCACAGATACGCAGTATTTT	CASSFGSGPKGTDTQYF
many	TRBV20-1	TRBD1	TRBJ1-2	TGCAGTGCGACCCCGGGACAGGGGTATGGCTACACCTTC	CSATPGQGYGYTF
many	TRBV5-6	.	TRBJ2-7	TGTGCCAGCAGCTCACCGGACCGGGACTTACGTTTCTACGAGCAGTACTTC	CASSSPDRDLRFYEQYF
many	TRBV7-8	TRBD2	TRBJ2-1	TGTGCCAGCAGCCCTAGCGGGGGAAATGAGCAGTTCTTC	CASSPSGGNEQFF
many	TRBV5-1	.	TRBJ1-4	TGCGCCAGCGGGCCCGGTGGGACTAATGAAAAACTGTTTTTT	CASGPGGTNEKLFF
few	TRBV5-6	.	TRBJ1-5	TGTGCCAGCAGCCTCCCCGGGGGCAATAAGCCCCAGCATTTT	CASSLPGGNKPQHF
.	TRBV6-1	.	TRBJ2-3	TGTGCCAGCAGTCCGACAGGAGCGGGGATCCAGTATTTT	CASSPTGAGIQYF
few	TRBV12-5	TRBD1	TRBJ1-1	TGTGCTAGTGGTTTGCCCCGGACAGGGGATACCCTTGACACTGAAGCTTTCTTT	CASGLPRTGDTLDTEAFF
few	TRBV5-1	TRBD1	TRBJ1-1	TGCGCCAGCAGCTTCACCGGGACAGGGAATACGAACACTGAAGCTTTCTTT	CASSFTGTGNTNTEAFF
.	TRBV20-1	.	TRBJ2-3	TGCAGTGCTAGAGATTGGCGGAGCTCACTGAACACAGATACGCAGTATTTT	CSARDWRSSLNTDTQYF
.	TRBV5-1	.	TRBJ1-1	TGCGCCAGCAGCTTGGGGGAGGGAACGAACACTGAAGCTTTCTTT	CASSLGEGTNTEAFF
many	TRBV5-1	.	TRBJ2-6	TGCGCCAGCAGCTTGTGGTCTTCTGGGGCCAACGTCCTGACTTTC	CASSLWSSGANVLTF
few	TRBV20-1	TRBD2	TRBJ2-5	TGCAGTGCTAGGGGGCAACTAGCGGGAGACTCTTACCAAGAGACCCAGTACTTC	CSARGQLAGDSYQETQYF
many	TRBV5-1	TRBD1	TRBJ1-2	TGCGCCAGCAGCTTGAACGGGATACAGGGGACCTATGGCTACACCTTC	CASSLNGIQGTYGYTF
.	TRBV7-2	TRBD2	TRBJ2-1	TGTGCCAGCAGCTTACAAAGCGGGAGTAATGAGCAGTTCTTC	CASSLQSGSNEQFF
many	TRBV12-3/TRBV12-4	.	TRBJ2-7	TGTGCCAGCAGACTGGACTCCTACGAGCAGTACTTC	CASRLDSYEQYF
many	TRBV12-3/TRBV12-4	.	TRBJ1-3	TGTGCCAGCAGTTTGGGGCAGGGAAGAAACACCATATATTTT	CASSLGQGRNTIYF
many	TRBV7-9	.	TRBJ2-1	TGTGCCAGCAGCTTAGGGTTGGCAGACAATGAGCAGTTCTTC	CASSLGLADNEQFF
many	TRBV29-1	TRBD1	TRBJ1-1	TGCAGCGTTGAAGGGACAGGCCCTACACAAGCTTTCTTT	CSVEGTGPTQAFF
many	TRBV11-2	.	TRBJ2-7	TGTGCCAGCAGCTTAACCCGACAGCTACTCTACGAGCAGTACTTC	CASSLTRQLLYEQYF
.	TRBV7-6	.	TRBJ1-1	TGTGCCAGCAGCAGTCGACAGGAGGGGACTGAAGCTTTCTTT	CASSSRQEGTEAFF
many	TRBV5-1	.	TRBJ2-1	TGCGCCAGCAGTCGATTCAATGAGCAGTTCTTC	CASSRFNEQFF